These 32 T cell receptor beta chains share one sample of origin, sequenced in a study of post-analysis software for immune sequencing data. Study results and caveats: Controls showed lower frequencies than patients for 4 or 5 TRBV segments, and TRBV5-6, TRBV5-1 and TRBV20-1 were among these.

Antigens for these TCRs are unknown. Researchers reported that TCR beta cDNA libraries carried unique molecular identifiers. TCRdb reprocessed the PCR reads with MiXCR, giving one entry per CDR3 protein. The sample includes around 250,000 distinct CDR3 sequences, about 40% seen only once; the top ten take roughly 4.8%. Sequenced sample: blood. Source of these receptors: a girl aged 5-17 years with multiple sclerosis.

This clonotype has just a few counts. A much larger clonotype is one base distant, so this may be a read error. The chain carries TRBV20-1 and TRBJ2-5; TRBD2 is a possible D gene (6 bases). The V end lost 6 bases, the J end lost 11 bases, and 22 bases lay between the germline ends. The germline CDR1 and CDR2 sequences are DFQATT and SNEGSKA (reference sequence). This CDR3 comprises 13 residues. The CDR3 DNA reads TGCAGTGCCCAGAGGGACTCGCCTAATGAGCAGTACTTC. Translation: CSAQRDSPNEQYF.

This clonotype was detected ten times or more. This rearrangement joins TRBV27 to TRBJ2-3, with no clear D. The length of the CDR3 is 11 residues. The germline V gene has CDR1 MNHEY and CDR2 SMNVEV (reference sequence). The V gene lost 3 bases and the J gene lost 9 bases, with 7 bases spanning the gap. This CDR3 is CASSFVGTQYF. The CDR3 DNA is TGTGCCAGCAGTTTTGTCGGGACGCAGTATTTT.

Points on this clonotype: It may be a read error: a sequence one base away is much more abundant. This chain uses TRBV21-1 with TRBJ2-7; TRBD2, as called in the table, went unchecked against the DNA. TRBV21-1 is a pseudogene locus. CDR3 size: 15 residues. This chain's CDR3 is CASSKGREEGCEQYF. The CDR3 coding sequence is TGTGCCAGCAGCAAGGGTAGGGAGGAGGGGTGCGAGCAGTACTTC.

Notes on this clonotype: Since a much larger clone is just one base distant, this may be a read error. The chain couples TRBV4-1 to TRBJ2-1; the D gene is possibly TRBD1 (6 bases). This CDR3 has 14 amino acids. V lost 2 bases and J lost 11, with 16 bases in between. The germline V gene encodes CDR1 MGHRA and CDR2 YSYEKL. In nucleotides, the CDR3 is TGCGCCAGCAGCCAACAAACAGGGTTGGCTAAGCAGTTCTTC. Its translation is CASSQQTGLAKQFF.

This clonotype was detected many times. V and J are TRBV3-1 and TRBJ2-3; D uncertain. The CDR3 has 16 amino acids. The V gene lost 1 base and the J gene lost 5 bases, with 16 bases spanning the gap. Per the germline V gene, CDR1 is LGHDT and CDR2 is YNNKEL (reference sequence). Here the CDR3 reads CASSQVLPTGQDTQYF. The CDR3 bases are TGTGCCAGCAGCCAAGTGCTTCCGACTGGCCAAGATACGCAGTATTTT.

This chain links TRBV25-1 with TRBJ2-4; 9 bases map to TRBD1. TRBJ2-5 explains the end of the DNA better; the J call may be wrong. Per germline, CDR1 MGHDK and CDR2 SYGVNS. This CDR3 spans 15 amino acids. The CDR3 DNA is TGTGCCAGCAGTGAATCCGGGACAGGGTTTGAGACCCAGTACTTC. Its translation: CASSESGTGFETQYF.

This clonotype was seen a handful of times. A much larger clone lies a single base off, so this may be a read error. The chain carries TRBV7-9 and TRBJ2-1, with TRBD2 matching over 7 bases. Germline loops: CDR1 SEHNR, CDR2 FQNEAQ (reference sequence). This CDR3 has 18 amino acids. CDR3 DNA: TGTGCCAGCAGCCGCCGACCGGTTAAGGGCGGGAGTCCGAATGAGCGGTTCTTC. It is translated as CASSRRPVKGGSPNERFF.

This clonotype has a handful of counts. J is TRBJ2-3 and V is TRBV25-1; the D gene could be TRBD1 or TRBD2 (5 bases each). This CDR3 comprises 15 residues. Looked up from germline, CDR1 is MGHDK and CDR2 is SYGVNS. Between the trimmed V and J ends, which lost 3 bases and 0 bases, there was a span of 10 bases. The CDR3 DNA reads as TGTGCCAGCAGTGAGGGTGAGGGGAGCACAGATACGCAGTATTTT. Protein product: CASSEGEGSTDTQYF.

This clonotype was counted ten times or more. This chain connects TRBV27 to TRBJ1-2; no clear D. Germline V gene data show CDR1 as MNHEY and CDR2 as SMNVEV (reference sequence). The CDR3 covers 14 residues. The V gene lost 2 bases and the J gene lost 2 bases, with 9 bases spanning the gap. The DNA of the CDR3 is TGTGCCAGCAGTTTAAGAATCGGAAACTATGGCTACACCTTC. Its protein is CASSLRIGNYGYTF.

The V and J genes are TRBV4-2 and TRBJ2-7; 11 bases map to TRBD2. From germline, CDR1 is LGHNA and CDR2 YNFKEQ. The CDR3 sequence is 20 residues long. Trimming removed 0 bases from V and 6 bases from J; junction bases left unmatched: 19. CDR3 protein: CASSQELRLAGGTPPGEQYF. The CDR3 DNA reads TGTGCCAGCAGCCAAGAGCTGCGGCTAGCGGGGGGCACACCCCCCGGCGAGCAGTACTTC.

The chain has TRBV6-2 or TRBV6-3 and TRBJ2-1; D might be TRBD2 (7 bases). This CDR3 comprises 13 residues. Trimming removed 8 bases at V and 7 bases at J, with 15 bases between. Germline loops: CDR1 MNHEY, CDR2 SVGEGT. DNA for the CDR3: TGTGCCAGCCGGGGGGCAACGGGGAATGAGCAGTTCTTC. Translating it yields CASRGATGNEQFF.

This rearrangement joins TRBV5-1 to TRBJ2-5, with 9 positions matching TRBD2. The J call may not be correct, given that the DNA end is closer to TRBJ2-7. The CDR3 runs 15 residues. Germline-derived CDR1 and CDR2 are SGHRS and YFSETQ. CDR3 loop: CASSLASGASYEQYF. The CDR3, as DNA: TGCGCCAGCAGCTTGGCTAGCGGGGCCTCCTACGAGCAGTACTTC.

This clonotype appeared many times. This rearrangement joins TRBV11-2 to TRBJ2-3; 13 nucleotides agree with TRBD2. Germline lookup yields CDR1 SGHAT and CDR2 FQNNGV. V shed 7 bases and J 4 bases; nucleotides not matched to a gene: 8. The CDR3 runs to 16 residues. The CDR3: CASTNRTSGGPDTQYF. In DNA form, the CDR3 reads TGTGCCAGCACTAACCGGACTAGCGGGGGCCCAGATACGCAGTATTTT.

This chain joins TRBV29-1 and TRBJ1-5; TRBD1 matches at 8 bases. This CDR3 has 13 residues. The trim removed 6 bases at V and 3 bases at J, leaving 4 bases unmatched. CDR1 and CDR2 (germline): SQVTM, ANQGSEA. Written as DNA, the CDR3 is TGCAGCGTCAGGACAGGGAACAATCAGCCCCAGCATTTT. It specifies CSVRTGNNQPQHF. Together with reference TRBV29-1 and TRBJ1-5, the CDR3 gives the full variable domain: SAVISQKPSRDICQRGTSLTIQCQVDSQVTMMFWYRQQPGQSLTLIATANQGSEATYESGFVIDKFPISRPNLTFSTLTVSNMSPEDSSIYLCSVRTGNNQPQHFGDGTRLSIL.

V gene TRBV29-1 combines with J gene TRBJ1-1; tentatively, D is TRBD1 (6 bases). Deletions cut 0 bases from V and 4 bases from J, with 12 bases between. CDR1 and CDR2 from the germline V gene are SQVTM and ANQGSEA. This CDR3 is 14 amino acids long. The CDR3 is CSVEDQGPGTEAFF. CDR3 in DNA: TGCAGCGTTGAAGATCAGGGGCCGGGCACTGAAGCTTTCTTT.

The CDR3 bases are TGCGCCAGCAGCTTGGCCGGACGTGGGGGGCATAATGAGCAGTTCTTC. This gives the protein CASSLAGRGGHNEQFF. This chain connects TRBV5-1 to TRBJ2-1; D may correspond to TRBD1 or TRBD2 (6 bases each). The germline gives CDR1 SGHRS, CDR2 YFSETQ. Trimming took 0 bases from V and 7 from J, leaving 17 bases between them. The CDR3 is made up of 16 amino acids.

At least ten counts were recorded for this clonotype. This sequence joins TRBV12-3 or TRBV12-4 and TRBJ2-5; possibly TRBD1 or TRBD2 for D (6 bases each). The V end was cut by 5 bases, the J end by 1 base, with 11 bases between. The CDR3 totals 14 residues. In nucleotides, the CDR3 is TGTGCCAGCAGTCGGCCGGGGGCCCAAGAGACCCAGTACTTC. It codes for CASSRPGAQETQYF.

The CDR3, as DNA: TGCGCCAGCAGCCAAGGGCCCTCTGGAAACACCATATATTTT. The encoded protein is CASSQGPSGNTIYF. This chain connects TRBV4-1 to TRBJ1-3, with D unclear. With 1 base removed from V and 0 bases from J, the gap between germline ends came to 4 bases. The CDR3 is made up of 14 amino acids. Germline CDR1 is MGHRA and CDR2 is YSYEKL.

This clonotype was detected ten times or more. The rearrangement links TRBV20-1 to TRBJ2-7; 7 nucleotides agree with TRBD1. The CDR3 is made up of 12 amino acids. V dropped 1 base and J dropped 5; count of bases not matched to a gene: 2. The germline V gene encodes CDR1 DFQATT and CDR2 SNEGSKA (reference sequence). The CDR3 nucleotides read TGCAGTGCTAGAGGAGGGGGCAACGAGCAGTACTTC. This encodes CSARGGGNEQYF.

The rearrangement uses TRBV28 and TRBJ1-2; possibly TRBD1 for D (6 bases). This CDR3 region has 13 residues. The germline CDR1 and CDR2 sequences are MDHEN and SYDVKM. V was clipped by 8 bases and J by 7 bases, with 17 bases between them. CDR3 sequence (DNA): TGTGCCAGCTGGGGGCAGGGGATAGCTGGCTACACCTTC. Amino acid sequence: CASWGQGIAGYTF.

V gene TRBV6-4 combines with J gene TRBJ2-3, with unresolved D. The V gene lost 0 bases and the J gene lost 7 bases, with 17 bases spanning the gap. Germline V gives CDR1 MRHNA, CDR2 SNTAGT. CDR3 size: 16 residues. The CDR3 DNA follows: TGTGCCAGCAGTGACTCGTTTGGTGGGTTCGCGAATACGCAGTATTTT. This codes for CASSDSFGGFANTQYF.

This clonotype was counted a few times. It may be a read error: a sequence one base away is much more abundant. This chain uses TRBV5-1 with TRBJ1-1; 8 bases fit TRBD1. CDR1 is SGHRS and CDR2 is YFSETQ in the germline V gene. Trimming took 0 bases from V and 4 from J; bases not matched to a gene: 11. This CDR3 is built from 17 residues. The CDR3 region is CASSLEWTGTACTEAFF. The CDR3 coding sequence is TGCGCCAGCAGCTTGGAGTGGACAGGGACTGCGTGCACTGAAGCTTTCTTT.

This clonotype was detected ten times or more. This chain uses TRBV5-5 with TRBJ1-2; D uncertain. Looked up from germline, CDR1 is SGHKS and CDR2 is YYEKEE (reference sequence). The CDR3 spans 14 residues. V was pared by 0 bases and J by 0 bases, with 6 bases between. CDR3 DNA: TGTGCCAGCAGCTTGGGGGTAGCTAACTATGGCTACACCTTC. This gives the protein CASSLGVANYGYTF.

A note on this clonotype: Given a much more abundant clone one base away, this may be a read error. The V and J genes are TRBV5-1 and TRBJ2-1; 8 nucleotides align to TRBD2. The junction had 9 bases not matched to a gene; V was cut back by 4 bases and J by 9 bases. The length of the CDR3 is 14 residues. The germline gives CDR1 SGHRS, CDR2 YFSETQ. The CDR3 bases are TGCGCCAGCAGCACCGGGACTAGGCGCAGTGAGCAGTTCTTC. It translates to CASSTGTRRSEQFF.

This clonotype was observed many times. The rearrangement joins TRBV11-1 to TRBJ2-1, with D perhaps TRBD1 or TRBD2 (5 bases each). This CDR3 is built from 15 residues. V lost 5 bases to trimming and J lost 7 bases, with 18 bases between them. Germline V gene data show CDR1 as SGHAT and CDR2 as FQDESV (reference sequence). The CDR3 loop reads CASSDLRGLGNEQFF. The CDR3 bases are TGTGCCAGCAGCGATCTACGGGGCTTGGGGAATGAGCAGTTCTTC.

The chain links TRBV29-1 to TRBJ1-4, with D tentatively TRBD1 (5 bases). Germline V gene sequence: CDR1 SQVTM, CDR2 ANQGSEA. The CDR3 is made up of 15 amino acids. V lost 4 bases to trimming and J lost 3 bases, with 15 bases between them. This CDR3 is CSVVSLRGANEKLFF. CDR3 coding DNA: TGCAGCGTTGTTAGTCTGCGGGGGGCTAATGAAAAACTGTTTTTT.

The chain is built from TRBV4-3 and TRBJ1-2, with D tentatively TRBD1 (6 bases). This CDR3 is built from 16 residues. Germline V gene data show CDR1 as LGHNA and CDR2 as YSLEER. With 1 base removed from V and 8 bases from J, the gap between germline ends came to 20 bases. DNA for the CDR3: TGCGCCAGCAGCCAAGGCCTCGGTACCACAGGGTTCGGCTACACCTTC. It encodes CASSQGLGTTGFGYTF.

This clonotype appeared many times. The chain uses TRBV2 and TRBJ2-5; no definite D call. The CDR3 loop spans 12 amino acids. The V end was cut by 2 bases, the J end by 0 bases, with 1 base between. The germline gives CDR1 SNHLY, CDR2 FYNNEI. The CDR3: CASSENQETQYF. In DNA form, the CDR3 reads TGTGCCAGCAGTGAAAACCAAGAGACCCAGTACTTC.

The V and J genes are TRBV9 and TRBJ2-5; TRBD2 matches 8 bases. The CDR3 sequence is 17 residues long. Trimming cost V 4 bases and J 4 bases; bases outside gene matches: 15. Germline V gene lookup returns CDR1 SGDLS and CDR2 YYNGEE. In DNA form, the CDR3 reads TGTGCCAGCAGCCCCCAAAGCGGGAGCCTAAGGGGAGAGACCCAGTACTTC. Its protein product is CASSPQSGSLRGETQYF.

The rearrangement joins TRBV5-1 to TRBJ2-2; D tentatively fits TRBD1 or TRBD2 (7 bases each). Trimming left V 4 bases short and J 8 bases short, with 24 bases between. The germline V gene encodes CDR1 SGHRS and CDR2 YFSETQ. This CDR3 comprises 17 residues. This chain's CDR3 is CASSHRQGGGPKGELFF. The CDR3 nucleotides read TGCGCCAGCAGCCATCGACAGGGAGGGGGGCCGAAAGGGGAGCTGTTTTTT. Complete variable domain (other parts from reference TRBV5-1 and TRBJ2-2): KAGVTQTPRYLIKTRGQQVTLSCSPISGHRSVSWYQQTPGQGLQFLFEYFSETQRNKGNFPGRFSGRQFSNSRSEMNVSTLELGDSALYLCASSHRQGGGPKGELFFGEGSRLTVL.

The chain joins TRBV4-2 to TRBJ1-2; a weak D match, TRBD1 (6 bases). Germline lookup yields CDR1 LGHNA and CDR2 YNFKEQ. The CDR3 consists of 18 residues. V dropped 1 base and J dropped 3 bases, with 21 bases sitting between them. The CDR3 loop reads CASSQATGTRQVYYGYTF. The CDR3 nucleotides are TGTGCCAGCAGCCAAGCCACGGGGACTAGACAGGTCTACTATGGCTACACCTTC.

The chain uses TRBV7-9 and TRBJ2-4, with D possibly being TRBD1 or TRBD2 (7 bases each). CDR3 size: 15 residues. Trimming shortened V by 4 bases and J by 10 bases, and 20 bases separated the two germline ends. Per germline, CDR1 SEHNR and CDR2 FQNEAQ (reference sequence). This CDR3 is CASSWGGGQSFIQYF. In DNA form, the CDR3 reads TGTGCCAGCAGCTGGGGGGGGGGACAGAGTTTTATTCAGTACTTC.